This TCR beta chain was recovered during a study of T cell responses to AZD1222 COVID-19 vaccine. Only in-frame clones appear in the TCRdb table, and some are missing; sequencing was by immunoSEQ multiplex PCR. The sample lists some 180,000 clones, about 89% seen once, with over 1.5% in the top ten. Germline V gene data show CDR1 as SGHVS and CDR2 as FNYEAQ. The CDR3 is made up of 16 amino acids. Trimming stripped 2 bases from V and 4 bases from J, with 17 bases between. The V and J genes are TRBV7-6 and TRBJ1-1; D is undetermined. The source material was peripheral blood, sampled 28 days after the second AZD1222 dose. The clonotype was recovered from an adult who received the AZD1222 COVID-19 vaccine. CDR3 in DNA: TGTGCCAGCAGCTTATGGGCAACCCGCCCGGGCACTGAAGCTTTCTTT. Translating it yields CASSLWATRPGTEAFF.